Following are 5 T cell receptor beta chains from one sample sequenced in a study of blood T cells in healthy people across ages. Primers used in a second PCR of about 7 to 12 cycles were a sample-barcoded 5' primer and a J-beta primer mix. TCRdb re-called the 5' RACE reads with MiXCR, one entry per CDR3 protein. Of about 1.5 million distinct CDR3 sequences in the sample, around 40% were seen once. Sequencing was carried out using blood. All receptors come from a woman aged 18-29 years in good health.

This clonotype was found a few times. The genes are TRBV24-1 and TRBJ2-3; 7 bases are a match to TRBD2. Germline V gives CDR1 KGHDR, CDR2 SFDVKD. The CDR3 consists of 16 residues. With V trimmed by 3 bases and J by 5 bases, 10 bases remained unmatched. The CDR3 coding sequence is TGTGCCACCAGTGATCTCCGTTGGGGCGGGGGAGATACGCAGTATTTT. Protein: CATSDLRWGGGDTQYF.

This clonotype was seen many times. V gene TRBV6-1 combines with J gene TRBJ2-7, with D perhaps matching TRBD2 (6 bases). This CDR3 is 14 amino acids long. Germline CDR1 and CDR2: MNHNS and SASEGT. V gave up 1 base and J gave up 2 bases, with 9 bases separating them. The CDR3: CASSEGGGAYEQYF. The CDR3 coding sequence is TGTGCCAGCAGTGAAGGTGGAGGGGCCTACGAGCAGTACTTC.

This clonotype has a handful of counts. The rearrangement links TRBV7-2 to TRBJ1-2, with unresolved D. The V gene's germline CDR1 is SGHTA and CDR2 FQGNSA. This CDR3 comprises 13 residues. V was cut by 5 bases and J by 7 bases, with 14 bases left in between. As DNA, the CDR3 is TGTGCCAGCAGCCCTGGGCTGGCGACTGGCTACACCTTC. This sequence encodes CASSPGLATGYTF.

V usage is TRBV28 and J usage is TRBJ2-7, with TRBD1 identical over 7 bases. This CDR3 has 17 residues. The V and J ends lost 5 bases and 3 bases, in that order; junction bases with no gene match: 16. The V gene's germline CDR1 is MDHEN and CDR2 SYDVKM. The CDR3 reads CASSPIQGITTFYEQYF. The DNA for the CDR3 is TGTGCCAGCAGTCCCATACAGGGGATTACTACGTTCTACGAGCAGTACTTC. Full variable domain (rest looked up from reference TRBV28 and TRBJ2-7): DVKVTQSSRYLVKRTGEKVFLECVQDMDHENMFWYRQDPGLGLRLIYFSYDVKMKEKGDIPEGYSVSREKKERFSLILESASTNQTSMYLCASSPIQGITTFYEQYFGPGTRLTVT.

The CDR3: CSVEGGDIPNYGYTF. In DNA, the CDR3 is TGCAGCGTTGAAGGAGGGGACATACCTAACTATGGCTACACCTTC. The chain recombines TRBV29-1 with TRBJ1-2, with a tentative D call TRBD1 (6 bases). The ends were cut back, 1 base at V and 0 bases at J, with 12 bases in the middle. Germline values: CDR1 SQVTM, CDR2 ANQGSEA. The CDR3 totals 15 residues.